Given below is one TCR beta chain in context. It lacks a known antigen. No base qualities exist here, and no much larger clone lies one base off it. The sample is drawn from a study of blood T cell repertoires in COVID-19 (dated by TCRdb to 2018 to 2020). For the study in its entirety: Samples covering the acute and convalescent phases of COVID-19 were provided by collaborators in the United States, Italy and Spain. Samples came from the ongoing ImmuneRACE study (first 160 participants) plus 1,254 subjects from 6 global collaborators. The prospective study material was composed of cDNA or gDNA derived from T cells, B-cell-depleted T cells, or PBMCs. Subjects who had been exposed to COVID-19, were actively infected with it, or had recovered from it provided the deeply sampled blood TCRbeta repertoires that made up the dataset. The repertoires were made available in a free public database intended to serve as a resource for research on the immune response to SARS-CoV-2. Nearly every sample came with metadata listing a de-identified subject ID, COVID-19 status, age in years and sex. Where available, HLA class I and class II types were obtained from metadata supplied by the sample provider rather than from assay-based typing. Broad study findings and their caveats: How much clinical and demographic metadata was included differed by source and by participant, and the metadata was provided uncurated.

The germline V gene yields SGHVS for CDR1 and FQNEAQ for CDR2. From cysteine to phenylalanine, the CDR3 is 16 amino acids long. Just CDR3 DNA is preserved here, 48 bases in frame from base 1. The junction shows trimming of 2 bases on V and 2 bases on J, plus 15 bases between the germline ends. At one collaborating source in Seattle, patients were enrolled during active infection and were followed longitudinally through the course of disease. The collaborating institutions used their own protocols to collect whole blood in K2EDTA tubes. For TCRbeta analysis, collaborator samples were shipped as frozen whole blood, as isolated PBMCs, or as DNA extracted from either sample type. The immunoSEQ Assay, a bias-controlled multiplex PCR, was used to amplify TCRbeta CDR3 regions from genomic DNA. Per the original workflow: The number of nucleated cells in each sample was estimated by amplification of reference gene primers within the assay. To quantify the absolute abundance of each unique TCRbeta CDR3 rearrangement, sequence reads were collapsed and filtered. For each sample, productive Simpson clonality was calculated as the square root of Simpson's diversity index over productive rearrangements. TCRdb limited this immuneACCESS table to in-frame rearrangements with V and J called. A share of clones is missing; checked studies link under half to unresolved V genes, and the rest is unexplained. The V and J calls and clone size were taken over from that table, and D and trimming were inferred from the DNA. Across this sample there are about 420,000 clones, with roughly 90% seen only once. Jointly, the top ten make up 0.7% to 0.85% of the sample.

This receptor chain uses TRBV7-8 and TRBJ1-2, and the D gene may be TRBD1, 5 bases matching. This clonotype originated in a man younger than 35 with COVID-19, enrolled during active disease. The sequencing sample was made of peripheral blood. The DNA is as follows: TGTGCCAGCAGCTTAAGTCGGCAGGGCATAAACTATGGCTACACCTTC. Protein translation: CASSLSRQGINYGYTF.